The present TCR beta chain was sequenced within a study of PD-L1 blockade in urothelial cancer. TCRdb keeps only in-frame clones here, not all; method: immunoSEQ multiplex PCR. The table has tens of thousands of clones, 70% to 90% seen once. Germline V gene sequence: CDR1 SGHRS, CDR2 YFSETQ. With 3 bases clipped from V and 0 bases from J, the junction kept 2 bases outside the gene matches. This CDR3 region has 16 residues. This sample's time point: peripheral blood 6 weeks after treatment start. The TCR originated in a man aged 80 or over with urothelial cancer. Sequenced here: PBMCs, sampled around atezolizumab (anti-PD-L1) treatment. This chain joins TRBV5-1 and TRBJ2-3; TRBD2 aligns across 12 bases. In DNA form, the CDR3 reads TGCGCCAGCAGCTCGGGACTAGCGGGTAGCACAGATACGCAGTATTTT. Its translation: CASSSGLAGSTDTQYF.